This TCR beta chain was captured by sequencing in a study of response to subunit inactivated influenza vaccine. Concerning this clonotype itself: Its antigen is unidentified.

TCRdb re-analysed the RT-PCR reads in MiXCR, keeping a single row per CDR3 protein. The repertoire holds 150,000 to 200,000 distinct CDR3 sequences, roughly 8.7% seen once, with roughly 11% in the top ten. Whole-study findings and limits: It was suggested by the authors that few new T cells are recruited by each seasonal influenza vaccination.

The length of the CDR3 is 13 residues. V was shortened by 3 bases and J by 1 base, with 7 bases between the two germline ends. Germline V gene data show CDR1 as DFQATT and CDR2 as SNEGSKA (reference sequence). The chain joins TRBV20-1 to TRBJ2-4; D unclear. Sequencing used non-naive T cells sorted from PBMCs, obtained on the day of vaccination. The sequence was collected from a man aged 45-65 years who received an inactivated influenza vaccine. CDR3 DNA sequence: TGCAGTGCTAGGACCGTGGCCAAAAACATTCAGTACTTC. Translated, it gives CSARTVAKNIQYF.